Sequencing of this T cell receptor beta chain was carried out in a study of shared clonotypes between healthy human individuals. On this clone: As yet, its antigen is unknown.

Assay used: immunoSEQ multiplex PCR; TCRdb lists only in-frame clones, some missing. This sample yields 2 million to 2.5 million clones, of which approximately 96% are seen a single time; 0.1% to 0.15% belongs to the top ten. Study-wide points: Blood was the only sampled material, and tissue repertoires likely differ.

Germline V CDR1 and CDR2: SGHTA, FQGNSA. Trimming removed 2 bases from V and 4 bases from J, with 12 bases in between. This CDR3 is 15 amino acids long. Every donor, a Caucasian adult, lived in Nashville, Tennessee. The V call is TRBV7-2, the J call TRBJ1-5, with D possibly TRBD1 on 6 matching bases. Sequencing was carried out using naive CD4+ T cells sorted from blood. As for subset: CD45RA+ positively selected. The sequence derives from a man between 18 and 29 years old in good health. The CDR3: CASSLSRGRNQPQHF. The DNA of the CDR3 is TGTGCCAGCAGCTTAAGTCGGGGGCGTAATCAGCCCCAGCATTTT.